This entry describes one T cell receptor (beta chain). Its antigen is not identified. The data are from a study of blood T cells in healthy people across ages. Study-wide points: Roughly linear declines in TCR beta diversity per million T cells occurred with age.

Then a second PCR, running about 6 to 12 cycles, was carried out with a sample-barcoded 5' primer and a J-beta primer mix. TCRdb re-called the 5' RACE reads with MiXCR, one entry per CDR3 protein. Of roughly 1,100,000 distinct CDR3 sequences listed, around 27% are singletons. With 3 bases clipped from V and 1 base from J, the junction kept 6 bases outside the gene matches. The CDR3 runs to 14 residues. Germline V CDR1 and CDR2: DFQATT, SNEGSKA (reference sequence). These data were likewise used in another study, on T cells of mothers and their children.

J is TRBJ2-7 and V is TRBV20-1, with 7 bases identical to TRBD1. This clonotype originated in a girl aged 2 to 9 in good health. Specimen: blood. CDR3 amino acids: CSARSDRSSYEQYF. The CDR3 DNA reads TGCAGTGCTAGGTCGGACAGGTCATCCTACGAGCAGTACTTC.